Reported below is one TCR beta chain. The missing conserved phenylalanine or tryptophan at the end of this CDR3 makes a read error likely. The hyperthyroidism patients had all been newly diagnosed, and their disease duration was under 2 months. Their ages ranged from 18 to 65 years. Around 10 ml of fresh peripheral blood supplied the PBMCs. RNA transcripts served as the template for amplifying TCR beta CDR3 regions. TCR CDR3 underwent first-round RT-PCR with the HTBI primer set. Each CDR3 protein is one row after TCRdb ran MiXCR on the multiplex PCR reads. The data hold approximately 210,000 distinct CDR3 sequences, with more than 15% observed a single time. The data are from a study of T cells in Graves' hyperthyroidism and ophthalmopathy. V gave up 3 bases and J gave up 0 bases; unmatched junction bases: 3. CDR3 size: 17 residues.

This TCR was recovered from a man between 50 and 59 years old with Graves' hyperthyroidism. The chain carries TRBV12-3 or TRBV12-4 and TRBJ2-1, with 12 nucleotides matching TRBD2. The sample comprised blood. CDR3 region: CASSFPTSGSSYNEQFS. CDR3 bases: TGTGCCAGCAGTTTTCCGACTAGCGGGAGCTCCTACAATGAGCAGTTCTCC.